These 5 T cell receptor beta chains were sequenced from one sample in a study of Graves' ophthalmopathy and Graves' hyperthyroidism (dated by TCRdb to 2017 to 2018). Sequencing was performed on an Illumina HiSeq 2000. TCR beta CDR3 regions were amplified from RNA transcripts for repertoire sequencing. The first round was an RT-PCR using HTBI primers with the Qiagen OneStep RT-PCR kit, and this first round was followed by a second-round multiplex PCR, then size selection and purification. TCRdb handled the public reads itself, with Q25 trimming in fastp and clone calling in MiXCR, and kept productive beta chains. Identical CDR3 protein sequences are pooled into one entry, listed with their most common genes and DNA. The sample profile shows approximately 1.2 million distinct CDR3 sequences; 35% to 40% of them were found once. 8.5% to 14% of the sample goes to the ten largest clones. Specimen: peripheral blood or thyroid tissue (not recorded which). These receptors all come from an adult man with Graves' hyperthyroidism.

The rearrangement uses TRBV24-1 and TRBJ2-3, with 9 bases aligning to TRBD1. With V trimmed by 1 base and J by 3 bases, 4 bases remained unmatched. The CDR3 is made up of 16 amino acids. Germline V gene sequence: CDR1 KGHDR, CDR2 SFDVKD. CDR3 in amino acids: CATSDLWTGDTDTQYF. The DNA for the CDR3 is TGTGCCACCAGTGATTTATGGACAGGGGATACAGATACGCAGTATTTT.

This clonotype has ten or more counts. This chain joins TRBV7-8 and TRBJ1-5; a weak D match, TRBD1 (6 bases). V lost 5 bases and J 5 bases, leaving 13 bases between the germline ends. This CDR3 spans 14 amino acids. Germline V gene sequence: CDR1 SGHVS, CDR2 FQNEAQ. CDR3 coding DNA: TGTGCCAGCAGCCCCCGACAGGAGGATCAGCCCCAGCATTTT. It specifies CASSPRQEDQPQHF.

This clonotype appeared a few times. The chain carries TRBV10-1 and TRBJ1-4, with TRBD1 matching 7 bases. CDR1 WNHNN and CDR2 SYGVQD come from the germline V gene (reference sequence). Trimming removed 6 bases from V and 8 bases from J; junction bases left unmatched: 6. The CDR3 extends over 13 amino acids. CDR3 loop: CASSRDSSEKLFF. In nucleotides, the CDR3 is TGCGCCAGCAGCCGGGACAGCTCCGAAAAACTGTTTTTT.

The rearrangement joins TRBV12-3 or TRBV12-4 to TRBJ1-5, with D unresolved. Trimming shortened V by 6 bases and J by 0 bases, and 18 bases separated the two germline ends. The CDR3 has 17 amino acids. CDR3 DNA: TGTGCCAGCAGCCCCCGTCATTGGAATCATAGCAATCAGCCCCAGCATTTT. Amino acids: CASSPRHWNHSNQPQHF.

This clonotype has ten or more counts. V usage is TRBV10-3 and J usage is TRBJ2-5; D might be TRBD2 (5 bases). V shed 11 bases and J shed 0 bases, with 13 bases lying between them. CDR1 is ENHRY, CDR2 SYGVKD, per germline. The CDR3 length is 13 residues. The CDR3 DNA is TGTGCCTGCGGGCTTGGGGACCAAGAGACCCAGTACTTC. It encodes CACGLGDQETQYF.